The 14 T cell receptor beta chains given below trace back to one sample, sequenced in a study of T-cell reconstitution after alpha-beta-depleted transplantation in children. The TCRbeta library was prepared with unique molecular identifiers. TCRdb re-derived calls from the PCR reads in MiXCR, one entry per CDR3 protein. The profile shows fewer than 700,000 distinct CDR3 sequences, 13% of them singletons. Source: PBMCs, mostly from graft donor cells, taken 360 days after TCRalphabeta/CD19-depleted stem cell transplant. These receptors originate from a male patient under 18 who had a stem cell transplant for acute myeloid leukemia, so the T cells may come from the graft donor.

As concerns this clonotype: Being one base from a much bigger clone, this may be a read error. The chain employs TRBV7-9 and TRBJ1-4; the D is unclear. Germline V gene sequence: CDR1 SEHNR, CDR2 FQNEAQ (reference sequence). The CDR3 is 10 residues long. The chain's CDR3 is CVSRGEKLFF. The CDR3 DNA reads TGTGTCAGCAGAGGCGAAAAACTGTTTTTT.

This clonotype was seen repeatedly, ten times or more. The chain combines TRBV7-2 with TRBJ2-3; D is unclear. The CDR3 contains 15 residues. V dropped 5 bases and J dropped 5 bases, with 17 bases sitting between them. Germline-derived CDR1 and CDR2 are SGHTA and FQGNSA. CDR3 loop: CASSPMGLFLDTQYF. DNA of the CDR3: TGTGCCAGCAGCCCTATGGGCCTTTTTTTAGATACGCAGTATTTT.

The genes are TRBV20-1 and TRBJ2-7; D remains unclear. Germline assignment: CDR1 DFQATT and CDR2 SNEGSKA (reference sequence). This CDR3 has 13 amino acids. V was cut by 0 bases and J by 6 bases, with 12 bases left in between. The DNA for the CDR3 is TGCAGTGCTAGAGATCGGAGTTTTCGCGAGCAGTACTTC. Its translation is CSARDRSFREQYF.

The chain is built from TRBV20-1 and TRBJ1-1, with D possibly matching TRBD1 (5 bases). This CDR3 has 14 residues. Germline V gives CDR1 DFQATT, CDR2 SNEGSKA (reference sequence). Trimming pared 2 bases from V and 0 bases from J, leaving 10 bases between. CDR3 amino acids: CSARLTVMNTEAFF. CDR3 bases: TGCAGTGCTAGATTGACAGTTATGAACACTGAAGCTTTCTTT.

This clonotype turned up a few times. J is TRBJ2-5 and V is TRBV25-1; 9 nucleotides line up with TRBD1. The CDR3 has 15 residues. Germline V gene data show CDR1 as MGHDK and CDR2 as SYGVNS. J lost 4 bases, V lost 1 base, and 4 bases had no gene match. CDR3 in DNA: TGTGCCAGCAGTGAATTTACAGGGGGCGGAGAGACCCAGTACTTC. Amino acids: CASSEFTGGGETQYF. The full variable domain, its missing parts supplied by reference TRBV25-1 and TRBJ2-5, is EADIYQTPRYLVIGTGKKITLECSQTMGHDKMYWYQQDPGMELHLIHYSYGVNSTEKGDLSSESTVSRIRTEHFPLTLESARPSHTSQYLCASSEFTGGGETQYFGPGTRLLVL.

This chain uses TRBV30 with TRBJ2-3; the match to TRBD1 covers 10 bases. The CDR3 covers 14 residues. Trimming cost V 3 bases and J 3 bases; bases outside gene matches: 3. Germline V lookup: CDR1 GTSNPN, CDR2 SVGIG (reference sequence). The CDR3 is CAWSRDRGTDTQYF. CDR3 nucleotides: TGTGCCTGGAGCCGGGACAGGGGAACAGATACGCAGTATTTT.

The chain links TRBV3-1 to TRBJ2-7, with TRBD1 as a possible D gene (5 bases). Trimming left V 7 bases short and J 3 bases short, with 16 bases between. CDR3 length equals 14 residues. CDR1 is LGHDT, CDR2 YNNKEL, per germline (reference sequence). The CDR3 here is CASNPGHRSYEQYF. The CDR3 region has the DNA TGTGCCAGCAACCCTGGGCACAGGAGCTACGAGCAGTACTTC.

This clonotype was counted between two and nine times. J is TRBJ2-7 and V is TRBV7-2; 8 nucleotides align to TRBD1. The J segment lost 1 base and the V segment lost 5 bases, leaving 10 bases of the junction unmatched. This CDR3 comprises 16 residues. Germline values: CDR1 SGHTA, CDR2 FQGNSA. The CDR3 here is CASSLLRRGLSYEQYF. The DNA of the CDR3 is TGTGCCAGCAGCCTTCTTCGCAGGGGGCTTTCCTACGAGCAGTACTTC.

The CDR3 DNA is TGTGCCAGCAGCTACCTCTTCCCGAACACCGGGGAGCTGTTTTTT. Translation: CASSYLFPNTGELFF. This chain uses TRBV11-2 with TRBJ2-2, with unresolved D. The germline CDR1 and CDR2 sequences are SGHAT and FQNNGV. The CDR3 covers 15 residues. Deletions cut 4 bases from V and 0 bases from J, with 9 bases between.

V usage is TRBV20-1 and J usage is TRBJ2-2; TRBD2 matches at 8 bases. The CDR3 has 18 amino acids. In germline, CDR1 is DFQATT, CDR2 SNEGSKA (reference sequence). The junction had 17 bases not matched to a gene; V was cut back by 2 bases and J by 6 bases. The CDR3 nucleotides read TGCAGTGCTAGATTCCCCCTAAACGGGAGGGCCTATGCCGGGGAGCTGTTTTTT. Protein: CSARFPLNGRAYAGELFF.

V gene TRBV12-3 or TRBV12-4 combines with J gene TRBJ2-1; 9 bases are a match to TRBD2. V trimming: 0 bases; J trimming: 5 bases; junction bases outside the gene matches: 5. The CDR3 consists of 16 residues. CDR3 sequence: CASSLARGRANNEQFF. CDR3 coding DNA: TGTGCCAGCAGTTTAGCGCGCGGGAGGGCTAACAATGAGCAGTTCTTC.

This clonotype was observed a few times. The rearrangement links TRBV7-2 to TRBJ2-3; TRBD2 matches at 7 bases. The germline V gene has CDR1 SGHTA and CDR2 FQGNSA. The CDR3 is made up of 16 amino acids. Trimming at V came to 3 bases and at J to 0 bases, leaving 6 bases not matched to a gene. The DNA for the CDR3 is TGTGCCAGCAGCTTGTTCCTAGCGGCTAGCACAGATACGCAGTATTTT. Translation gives CASSLFLAASTDTQYF.

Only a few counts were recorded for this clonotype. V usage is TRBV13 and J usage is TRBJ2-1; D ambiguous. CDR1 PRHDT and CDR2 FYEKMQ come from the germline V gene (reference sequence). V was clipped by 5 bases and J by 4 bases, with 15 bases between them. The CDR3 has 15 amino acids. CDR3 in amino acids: CASSPQYGSYNEQFF. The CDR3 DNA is TGTGCCAGCAGCCCACAATATGGGTCTTACAATGAGCAGTTCTTC.

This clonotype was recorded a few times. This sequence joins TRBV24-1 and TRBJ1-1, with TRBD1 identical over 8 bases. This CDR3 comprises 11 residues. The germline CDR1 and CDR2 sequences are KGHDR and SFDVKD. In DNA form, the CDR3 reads TGTGCGCGTAGACAGGGGAATGAAGCTTTCTTT. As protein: CARRQGNEAFF.